This T cell receptor (beta chain) appears in the sequencing data of a study of CD8 T cells in ankylosing spondylitis. Study-wide findings and caveats: Clones linked to disease were reported to show significant enrichment in matched ankylosing spondylitis synovial fluid. A TCR beta motif made of fewer than 10 highly homologous variants seemed typical of ankylosing spondylitis blood.

By quantitative 5'-RACE with molecular barcodes, the TCR beta libraries were made. TCRdb reprocessed the 5' RACE reads via MiXCR and lists one record per CDR3 protein. In the table there are fewer than 500,000 distinct CDR3 sequences, 20% to 25% of which are singletons. CDR1 and CDR2 from the germline V gene are MNHEY and SVGAGI. V lost 2 bases to trimming and J lost 3 bases, with 9 bases between them. This CDR3 region has 14 residues. Points on this clonotype: Its specificity is not known.

The sequencing input was blood, either unsorted or a sorted T cell fraction (not recorded which). The receptor comes from a male donor with ankylosing spondylitis. This chain uses TRBV6-5 with TRBJ2-3, with a possible D match to TRBD2 (5 bases). The CDR3 sequence: CASSYNRGTDTQYF. The CDR3, as DNA: TGTGCCAGCAGTTACAACCGGGGAACAGATACGCAGTATTTT.